A selection of T cell receptor beta chains follows, all from one sample in a study of shared clonotypes between healthy human individuals. Profiled with immunoSEQ multiplex PCR; TCRdb holds only in-frame clones, not every one. The sample includes roughly 1,500,000 clones, approximately 98.5% of them seen just once. Material: naive CD4+ T cells sorted from blood. Receptors originate from a man aged 25 to 40 in good health. Both conserved end residues are part of each CDR3. A D gene is named only where the DNA matches it firmly.

J	V	length	D	CDR3
TRBJ1-2	TRBV9	14	NA	CASSVAGANYGYTF
TRBJ2-2	TRBV7-2	19	TRBD1	CASSREGQGALGNTGELFF
TRBJ2-3	TRBV14	17	NA	CASSYQMAGLFGDTQYF
TRBJ1-5	TRBV5-4	16	TRBD1	CASSHQGGISNQPQHF
TRBJ2-1	TRBV28	16	TRBD2	CASRGMEAGGPGEQFF
TRBJ1-2	TRBV7-9	14	NA	CASSLASPLAGYTF
TRBJ2-7	TRBV28	16	TRBD1	CASSFTWGQSSYEQYF
TRBJ2-1	TRBV2	13	NA	CASSGGTYNEQFF
TRBJ2-2	TRBV11-3	16	NA	CASSLDLAGDTGELFF
TRBJ1-3	TRBV6-1	12	TRBD1	CASSGQGDTIYF
TRBJ2-7	TRBV4-2	17	TRBD2	CASSLRTSGGTGYEQYF
TRBJ2-5	TRBV5-1	15	NA	CASSRSGDRQETQYF
TRBJ2-1	TRBV5-1	19	TRBD2	CASSLRLAGGVSTYNEQFF
TRBJ2-1	TRBV7-8	15	NA	CASSLLRIWDNEQFF
TRBJ2-3	TRBV2	14	NA	CASSGLGSTDTQYF
TRBJ1-4	TRBV30	13	NA	CAWSVRTAEKLFF
TRBJ2-5	TRBV9	16	NA	CASSAIGGRTTETQYF
TRBJ2-5	TRBV5-4	14	TRBD2	CASSLWGGSETQYF
TRBJ2-3	TRBV11-2	16	TRBD2	CASSLVLAGTTDTQYF
TRBJ2-7	TRBV11-2	16	TRBD2	CASSPQGLAGIYEQYF
TRBJ1-1	TRBV5-1	13	NA	CASSLGLGIEAFF
TRBJ2-3	TRBV6-6	14	NA	CASSYDGRGAGQYF
TRBJ2-1	TRBV11-2	15	NA	CASSLVGGTYNEQFF
TRBJ1-5	TRBV6-1	13	NA	CASSDRGNRPQHF
TRBJ2-1	TRBV9	17	NA	CASSPLDPLIKGDEQFF
TRBJ2-7	TRBV28	14	TRBD2	CASSLQAGTYEQYF
TRBJ2-3	TRBV5-4	15	NA	CASSSIAVLGDTQYF
TRBJ1-2	TRBV5-6	14	TRBD1	CASSLVPGQHGYTF
TRBJ2-2	TRBV11-2	14	NA	CASSRGSHTGELFF
TRBJ2-1	TRBV15	14	NA	CATSRGGSYNEQFF
TRBJ2-7	TRBV7-9	15	TRBD1	CASSLDHRGSYEQYF
TRBJ2-5	TRBV5-5	16	NA	CASSRGLLMAAETQYF
TRBJ2-2	TRBV5-1	13	NA	CASSFGATGELFF